The 20 T cell receptor beta chains presented below share a single source sample, sequenced in a study of beta chain features in type 1 diabetes. The investigators reverse transcribed all of the isolated RNA, so they sequenced expressed TCRB transcripts. Here immunoSEQ multiplex PCR was the method, and the copy in TCRdb shows in-frame clones only, minus some. The sample carries hundreds of thousands of clones, about 15% recorded once. The sample was naive CD4+ T cells from blood. The receptor source for this set is a man aged 25 to 40 in good health.

The chain carries TRBV7-6 and TRBJ2-5; D perhaps matches TRBD2 (6 bases). Germline CDR1 and CDR2: SGHVS and FNYEAQ. CDR3 size: 14 residues. The V and J ends lost 5 bases and 3 bases respectively, with 13 bases between them. The CDR3 is CASSRLDPKETQYF. The CDR3 DNA is TGTGCCAGCAGCCGACTAGACCCAAAAGAGACCCAGTACTTC.

The chain has TRBV4-3 and TRBJ2-2; TRBD1 agrees at 7 bases. V trimming: 4 bases; J trimming: 4 bases; junction bases outside the gene matches: 12. Germline CDR1 reads LGHNA; CDR2 reads YSLEER. The CDR3 has 17 residues. The CDR3: CASSPRRGSTFTGELFF. The CDR3 DNA reads TGCGCCAGCAGCCCCCGCAGGGGGTCGACATTCACCGGGGAGCTGTTTTTT.

The chain has TRBV4-1 and TRBJ1-1; D gene unclear. CDR1 is MGHRA and CDR2 is YSYEKL in the germline V gene. Deletions cut 2 bases from V and 1 base from J, with 11 bases between. This CDR3 spans 15 amino acids. Written as DNA, the CDR3 is TGCGCCAGCAGCCAACTACACGGAAAGAACACTGAAGCTTTCTTT. Translated, it gives CASSQLHGKNTEAFF.

This clone was counted only a few times. The sample carries other DNA sequences with the same CDR3. The chain uses TRBV29-1 and TRBJ1-2; no clear D. Germline assignment: CDR1 SQVTM and CDR2 ANQGSEA. The CDR3 spans 11 residues. V was cut by 3 bases and J by 4 bases, with 6 bases left in between. CDR3 coding DNA: TGCAGCGTTGAGCAAGGCTATGGCTACACCTTC. Translated: CSVEQGYGYTF.

The chain recombines TRBV7-9 with TRBJ1-1; the D is unclear. The V end lost 0 bases, the J end lost 1 base, and 6 bases lay between the germline ends. The CDR3 totals 14 residues. Germline V gene sequence: CDR1 SEHNR, CDR2 FQNEAQ (reference sequence). The CDR3: CASSLAVRNTEAFF. The DNA for the CDR3 is TGTGCCAGCAGCTTAGCCGTTAGGAACACTGAAGCTTTCTTT.

On this clone itself: A read error may account for a junction end that differs from germline. The CDR3 is CAWDGAKYGYTF. CDR3 coding DNA: TGTGCCTGGGACGGCGCTAAATATGGCTACACCTTC. V is TRBV30 and J is TRBJ1-2; D gene uncertain. The length of the CDR3 is 12 residues. Germline V gene sequence: CDR1 GTSNPN, CDR2 SVGIG (reference sequence).

This clone appeared a few times. The gene calls are TRBV7-2 and TRBJ1-1; unclear D gene. Looked up from germline, CDR1 is SGHTA and CDR2 is FQGNSA. Trimming shortened V by 0 bases and J by 6 bases, and 8 bases separated the two germline ends. The CDR3 length is 13 residues. CDR3 nucleotides: TGTGCCAGCAGCTTAGCCCACCCATCTGAAGCTTTCTTT. Translating it yields CASSLAHPSEAFF. Full variable domain (rest looked up from reference TRBV7-2 and TRBJ1-1): GAGVSQSPSNKVTEKGKDVELRCDPISGHTALYWYRQSLGQGLEFLIYFQGNSAPDKSGLPSDRFSAERTGGSVSTLTIQRTQQEDSAVYLCASSLAHPSEAFFGQGTRLTVV.

This clone was seen a handful of times. J is TRBJ2-1 and V is TRBV5-1; D possibly corresponds to TRBD1 (5 bases). The CDR3 runs 13 residues. V was trimmed by 3 bases and J by 10 bases, leaving 14 bases between them. In germline, CDR1 is SGHRS, CDR2 YFSETQ. The CDR3 is CASSYVQGSEQFF. DNA for the CDR3: TGCGCCAGCAGCTACGTCCAGGGAAGCGAGCAGTTCTTC.

V gene TRBV7-2 combines with J gene TRBJ2-4, with a tentative D call TRBD1 (6 bases). The V and J ends lost 4 bases and 0 bases respectively, with 13 bases between them. The CDR3 is 16 amino acids. CDR1 SGHTA and CDR2 FQGNSA come from the germline V gene. The CDR3 coding sequence is TGTGCCAGCAGCTCACTCGACAGGATAGCCAAAAACATTCAGTACTTC. Protein product: CASSSLDRIAKNIQYF.

This chain joins TRBV19 and TRBJ2-7; D is ambiguous. The CDR3 covers 13 residues. The germline CDR1 and CDR2 sequences are LNHDA and SQIVND (reference sequence). With 3 bases removed from V and 3 bases from J, the gap between germline ends came to 9 bases. As DNA, the CDR3 is TGTGCCAGTAGTATCAGAGTCAGCTACGAGCAGTACTTC. Amino acid sequence: CASSIRVSYEQYF.

This clone has more than one count but fewer than ten. V and J are TRBV30 and TRBJ2-7; no clear D gene. The V end was cut by 8 bases, the J end by 4 bases, with 18 bases between. CDR3 size: 13 residues. The germline CDR1 and CDR2 sequences are GTSNPN and SVGIG (reference sequence). In nucleotides, the CDR3 is TGTGCCCCGCCTTACGAGATTAATTACGAGCAGTACGTC. Amino acids: CAPPYEINYEQYV.

This clone was seen more than once but under ten times. The chain recombines TRBV5-4 with TRBJ1-1; D is unresolved. Germline CDR1 SGHNT, CDR2 YYREEE (reference sequence). The CDR3 consists of 15 residues. The V end lost 0 bases, the J end lost 0 bases, and 9 bases lay between the germline ends. The DNA of the CDR3 is TGTGCCAGCAGCTTGGAATTCACGATGAACACTGAAGCTTTCTTT. Its translation is CASSLEFTMNTEAFF.

A few counts support this clone. The chain links TRBV5-4 to TRBJ2-5; D might be TRBD1 (5 bases). CDR3 length: 13 amino acids. Trimming stripped 2 bases from V and 4 bases from J, with 9 bases between. The germline gives CDR1 SGHNT, CDR2 YYREEE (reference sequence). This chain's CDR3 is CASSLQRGETQYF. The CDR3 nucleotides read TGTGCCAGCAGCTTACAAAGGGGAGAGACCCAGTACTTC.

This clone was counted only a few times. This rearrangement joins TRBV7-9 to TRBJ2-1; no clear D. V gave up 6 bases and J gave up 1 base, with 4 bases separating them. The length of the CDR3 is 12 residues. Germline CDR1 reads SEHNR; CDR2 reads FQNEAQ (reference sequence). The CDR3 is CASSGSYNEQFF. DNA for the CDR3: TGTGCCAGCAGTGGTTCCTACAATGAGCAGTTCTTC.

CDR3 in DNA: TGCGCCAGCAGCTTGCAGTCGATAGGCGTCCAAGAGACCCAGTACTTC. Translated: CASSLQSIGVQETQYF. J is TRBJ2-5 and V is TRBV5-1; D gene ambiguous. CDR1 SGHRS and CDR2 YFSETQ come from the germline V gene. The CDR3 has 16 residues. The V and J ends lost 1 base and 1 base respectively, with 14 bases between them.

Only a few counts were recorded for this clone. CDR3 nucleotide sequence: TGTGCCAGCAGCGCCGGGGCCGACCTGAGCTACGAGCAGTACGTC. It codes for CASSAGADLSYEQYV. The chain uses TRBV9 and TRBJ2-7; D is possibly TRBD1 or TRBD2 (5 bases each). CDR1 SGDLS and CDR2 YYNGEE come from the germline V gene. Trimming removed 3 bases from V and 3 bases from J, with 16 bases in between. The CDR3 runs 15 residues.

The chain has TRBV12-2 and TRBJ2-7; TRBD2, the table's D call, was not compared with the DNA. TRBV12-2 is deemed a pseudogene. This CDR3 comprises 14 residues. The DNA of the CDR3 is TGTGCAAGTCGCCCCGAGGGCCAAACCTACGAGCAGTACGTC. It is translated as CASRPEGQTYEQYV.

The chain combines TRBV19 with TRBJ1-6; weak D call: TRBD1 (6 bases). Trimming cost V 8 bases and J 14 bases, with 13 bases left between them. Germline CDR1 and CDR2: LNHDA and SQIVND (reference sequence). This CDR3 is built from 11 residues. CDR3 sequence (DNA): TGTGCCAGTGGTCAGGGGTTATCCCTCCACTTT. Its translation: CASGQGLSLHF.

The table lists this clone with a few counts. The chain joins TRBV4-1 to TRBJ2-3; no reliable D call. V shed 2 bases and J shed 5 bases, with 5 bases lying between them. The CDR3 has 12 residues. Germline V gene data show CDR1 as MGHRA and CDR2 as YSYEKL. In DNA, the CDR3 is TGCGCCAGCAGCCAACCCCTAGATACGCAGTATTTT. Protein sequence: CASSQPLDTQYF.

The chain combines TRBV5-1 with TRBJ2-1; 13 bases map to TRBD2. The V and J ends lost 1 base and 7 bases, in that order; junction bases with no gene match: 11. CDR1 and CDR2 from the germline V gene are SGHRS and YFSETQ. The CDR3 is 18 amino acids. CDR3 nucleotide sequence: TGCGCCAGCAGCTTGCCCGGGACTAGCGGGAACTTGGGGAATGAGCAGTTCTTC. It specifies CASSLPGTSGNLGNEQFF.